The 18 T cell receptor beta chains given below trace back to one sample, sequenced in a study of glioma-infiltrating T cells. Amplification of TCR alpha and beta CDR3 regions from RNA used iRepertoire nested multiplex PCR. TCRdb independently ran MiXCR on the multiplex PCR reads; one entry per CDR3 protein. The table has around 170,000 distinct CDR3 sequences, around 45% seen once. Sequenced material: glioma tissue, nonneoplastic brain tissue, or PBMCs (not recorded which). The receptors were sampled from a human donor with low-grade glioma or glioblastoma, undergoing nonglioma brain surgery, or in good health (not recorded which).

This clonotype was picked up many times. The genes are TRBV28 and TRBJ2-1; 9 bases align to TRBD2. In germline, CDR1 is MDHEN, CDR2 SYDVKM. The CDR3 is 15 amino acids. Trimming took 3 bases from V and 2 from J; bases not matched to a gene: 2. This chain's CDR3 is CASSFGGRAYNEQFF. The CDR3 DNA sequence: TGTGCCAGCAGTTTCGGCGGGAGGGCCTACAATGAGCAGTTCTTC.

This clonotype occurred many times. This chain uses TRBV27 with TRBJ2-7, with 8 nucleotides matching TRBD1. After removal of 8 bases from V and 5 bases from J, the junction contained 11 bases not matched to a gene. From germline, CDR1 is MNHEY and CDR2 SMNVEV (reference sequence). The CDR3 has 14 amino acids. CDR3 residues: CASALRQGIDEQYF. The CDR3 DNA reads TGTGCCAGCGCCCTCCGACAGGGGATCGACGAGCAGTACTTC.

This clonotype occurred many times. CDR3 in amino acids: CASSLDGTSGNEQFF. The CDR3 nucleotides read TGTGCCAGCAGCTTAGACGGGACTAGCGGGAATGAGCAGTTCTTC. The chain employs TRBV7-9 and TRBJ2-1, with 12 bases fitting TRBD2. The CDR3 consists of 15 residues. CDR1 SEHNR and CDR2 FQNEAQ come from the germline V gene (reference sequence). The J segment lost 7 bases and the V segment lost 1 base, leaving 2 bases of the junction unmatched.

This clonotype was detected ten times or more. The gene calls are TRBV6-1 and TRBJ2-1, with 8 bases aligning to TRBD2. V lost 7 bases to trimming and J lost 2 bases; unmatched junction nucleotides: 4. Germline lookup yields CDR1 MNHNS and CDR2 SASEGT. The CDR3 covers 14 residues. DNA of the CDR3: TGTGCCAGCAATAGCGGGATCCCCTACAATGAGCAGTTCTTC. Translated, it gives CASNSGIPYNEQFF.

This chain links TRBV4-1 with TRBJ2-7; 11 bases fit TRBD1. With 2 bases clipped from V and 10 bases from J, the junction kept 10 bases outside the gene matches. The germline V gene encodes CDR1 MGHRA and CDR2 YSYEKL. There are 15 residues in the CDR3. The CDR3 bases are TGCGCCAGCAGCCAACCCGGGACAGGGGGAGGCGATCAGTACTTC. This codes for CASSQPGTGGGDQYF.

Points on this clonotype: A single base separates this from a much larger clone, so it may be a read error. CDR3 loop: CASILVGGNYEQYF. As DNA, the CDR3 is TGTGCCAGCATCTTGGTCGGGGGGAACTACGAGCAGTACTTC. The chain combines TRBV5-4 with TRBJ2-7; 7 bases line up with TRBD2. The germline gives CDR1 SGHNT, CDR2 YYREEE (reference sequence). The CDR3 is 14 residues long.

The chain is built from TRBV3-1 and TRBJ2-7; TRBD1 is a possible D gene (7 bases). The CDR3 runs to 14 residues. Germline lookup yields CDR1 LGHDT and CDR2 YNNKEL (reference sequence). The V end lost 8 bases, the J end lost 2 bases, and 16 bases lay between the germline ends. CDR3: CASAGTDSAYEQYF. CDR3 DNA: TGTGCCAGCGCGGGGACAGATTCGGCCTACGAGCAGTACTTC.

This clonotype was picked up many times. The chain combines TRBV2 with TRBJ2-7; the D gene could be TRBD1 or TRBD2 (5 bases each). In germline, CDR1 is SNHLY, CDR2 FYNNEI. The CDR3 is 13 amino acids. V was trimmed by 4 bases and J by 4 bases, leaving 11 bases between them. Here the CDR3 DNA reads TGTGCCAGCAGTGGGGGACGGGAATACGAGCAGTACTTC. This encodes CASSGGREYEQYF.

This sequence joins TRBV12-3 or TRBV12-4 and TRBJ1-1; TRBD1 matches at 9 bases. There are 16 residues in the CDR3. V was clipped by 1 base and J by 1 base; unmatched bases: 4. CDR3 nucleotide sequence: TGTGCCAGCAGTTTAGGGGGACAGGGACGGAACACTGAAGCTTTCTTT. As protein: CASSLGGQGRNTEAFF.

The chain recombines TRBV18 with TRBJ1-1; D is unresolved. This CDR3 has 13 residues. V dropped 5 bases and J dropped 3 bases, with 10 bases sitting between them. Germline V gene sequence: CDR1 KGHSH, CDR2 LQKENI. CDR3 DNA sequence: TGTGCCAGCTCATCTAGACAAGACACTGAAGCTTTCTTT. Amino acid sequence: CASSSRQDTEAFF.

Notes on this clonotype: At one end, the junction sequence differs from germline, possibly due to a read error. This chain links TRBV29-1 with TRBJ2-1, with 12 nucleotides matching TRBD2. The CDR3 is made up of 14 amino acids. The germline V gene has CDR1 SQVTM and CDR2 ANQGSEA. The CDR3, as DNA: TGCAGCGTTGAAAAGGAGGCTAGCGGGAGGGCGGAGCTCTTC. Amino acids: CSVEKEASGRAELF.

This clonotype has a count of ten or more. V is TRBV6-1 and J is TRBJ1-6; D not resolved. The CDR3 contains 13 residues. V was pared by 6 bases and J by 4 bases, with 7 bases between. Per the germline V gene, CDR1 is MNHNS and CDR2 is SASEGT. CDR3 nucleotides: TGTGCCAGCAGGAGTCCTTATAATTCACCCCTCCACTTT. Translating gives CASRSPYNSPLHF.

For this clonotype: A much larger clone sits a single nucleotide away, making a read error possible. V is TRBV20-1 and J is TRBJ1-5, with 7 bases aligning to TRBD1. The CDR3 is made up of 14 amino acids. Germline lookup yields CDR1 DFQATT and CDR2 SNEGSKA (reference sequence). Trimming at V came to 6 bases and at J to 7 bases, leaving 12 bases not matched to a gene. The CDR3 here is CSAEGARRNQPQHF. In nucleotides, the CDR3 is TGCAGTGCCGAGGGGGCGCGGAGGAACCAGCCCCAGCATTTT.

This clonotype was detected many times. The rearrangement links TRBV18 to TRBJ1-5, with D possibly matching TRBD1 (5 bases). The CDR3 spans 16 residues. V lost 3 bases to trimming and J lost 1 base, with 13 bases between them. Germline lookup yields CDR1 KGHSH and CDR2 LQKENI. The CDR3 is CASSPSPGRSNQPQHF. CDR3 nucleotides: TGTGCCAGCTCACCCTCCCCAGGGAGAAGCAATCAGCCCCAGCATTTT.

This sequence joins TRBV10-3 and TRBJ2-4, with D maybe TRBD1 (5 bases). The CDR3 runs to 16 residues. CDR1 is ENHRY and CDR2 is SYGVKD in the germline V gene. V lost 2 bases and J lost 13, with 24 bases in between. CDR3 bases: TGTGCCATCAGTGAGACCACAGGATTGGTCGTGGCTGAGCAGTACTTC. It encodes CAISETTGLVVAEQYF.

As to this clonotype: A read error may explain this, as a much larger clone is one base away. CDR3 nucleotides: TGTGCCAGTGGACAAATCCCTGGAAACACCATATATTTT. Its translation is CASGQIPGNTIYF. The chain links TRBV19 to TRBJ1-3; TRBD1 is a possible D gene (5 bases). The CDR3 extends over 13 amino acids. Germline CDR1 and CDR2: LNHDA and SQIVND (reference sequence). Trimming cost V 8 bases and J 2 bases, with 10 bases left between them.

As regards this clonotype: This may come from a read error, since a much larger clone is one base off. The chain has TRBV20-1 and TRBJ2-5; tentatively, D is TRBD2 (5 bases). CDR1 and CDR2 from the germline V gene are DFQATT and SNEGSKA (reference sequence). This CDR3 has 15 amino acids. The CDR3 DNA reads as TGCAGTGCTTGGTCCGGGCGCACCCCAAGGGAGAGCCAGTACTTC. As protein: CSAWSGRTPRESQYF.

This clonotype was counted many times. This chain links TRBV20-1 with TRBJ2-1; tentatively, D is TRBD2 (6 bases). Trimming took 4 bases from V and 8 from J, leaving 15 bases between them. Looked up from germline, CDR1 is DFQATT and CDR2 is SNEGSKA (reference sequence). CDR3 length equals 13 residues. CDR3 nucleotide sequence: TGCAGTGCTACCGCCGCTAGCGTTGATGAGCAGTTCTTC. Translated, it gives CSATAASVDEQFF.